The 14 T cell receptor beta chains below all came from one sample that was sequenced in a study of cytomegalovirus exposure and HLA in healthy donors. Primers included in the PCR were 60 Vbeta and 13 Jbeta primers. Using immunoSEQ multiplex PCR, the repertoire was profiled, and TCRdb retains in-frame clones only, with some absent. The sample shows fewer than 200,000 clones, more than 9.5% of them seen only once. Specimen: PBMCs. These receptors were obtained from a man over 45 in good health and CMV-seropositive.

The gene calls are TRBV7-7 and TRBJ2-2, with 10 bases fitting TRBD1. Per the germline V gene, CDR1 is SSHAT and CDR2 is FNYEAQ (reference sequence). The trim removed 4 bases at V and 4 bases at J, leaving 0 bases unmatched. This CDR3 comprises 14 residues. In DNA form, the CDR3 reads TGTGCCAGCAGCTGGGACAGGGGCACCGGGGAGCTGTTTTTT. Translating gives CASSWDRGTGELFF.

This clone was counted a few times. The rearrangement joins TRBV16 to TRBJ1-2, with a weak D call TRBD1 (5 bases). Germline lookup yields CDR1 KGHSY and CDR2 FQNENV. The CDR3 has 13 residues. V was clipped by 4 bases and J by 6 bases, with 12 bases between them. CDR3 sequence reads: CASSPGWVDGYTF. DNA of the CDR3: TGTGCCAGCAGCCCAGGGTGGGTGGATGGCTACACCTTC.

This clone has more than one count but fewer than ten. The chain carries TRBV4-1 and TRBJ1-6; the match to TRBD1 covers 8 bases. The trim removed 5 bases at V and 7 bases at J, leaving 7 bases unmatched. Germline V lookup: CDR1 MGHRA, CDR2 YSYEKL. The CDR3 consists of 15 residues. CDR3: CASSATGEGNSPLHF. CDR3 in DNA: TGCGCCAGCAGCGCGACAGGGGAAGGAAATTCACCCCTCCACTTT.

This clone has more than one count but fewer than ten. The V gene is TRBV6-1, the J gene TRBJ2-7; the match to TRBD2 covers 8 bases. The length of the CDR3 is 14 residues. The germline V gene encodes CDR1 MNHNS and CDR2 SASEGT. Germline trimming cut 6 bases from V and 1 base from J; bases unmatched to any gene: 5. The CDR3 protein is CASRNSGVSYEQYV. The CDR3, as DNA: TGTGCCAGCAGGAATAGCGGGGTTTCCTACGAGCAGTACGTC.

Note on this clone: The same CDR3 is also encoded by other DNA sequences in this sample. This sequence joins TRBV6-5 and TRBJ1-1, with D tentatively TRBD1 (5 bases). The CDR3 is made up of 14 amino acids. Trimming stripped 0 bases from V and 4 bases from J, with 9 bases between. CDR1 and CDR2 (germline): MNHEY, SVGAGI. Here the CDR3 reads CASSYSQGFTEAFF. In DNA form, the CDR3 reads TGTGCCAGCAGTTACTCGCAGGGTTTCACTGAAGCTTTCTTT.

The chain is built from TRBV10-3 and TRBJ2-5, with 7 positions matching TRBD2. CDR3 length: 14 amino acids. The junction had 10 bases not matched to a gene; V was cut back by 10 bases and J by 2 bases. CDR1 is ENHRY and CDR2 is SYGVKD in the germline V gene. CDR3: CATRSGTTQETQYF. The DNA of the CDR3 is TGTGCCACCCGTAGTGGGACTACTCAAGAGACCCAGTACTTC.

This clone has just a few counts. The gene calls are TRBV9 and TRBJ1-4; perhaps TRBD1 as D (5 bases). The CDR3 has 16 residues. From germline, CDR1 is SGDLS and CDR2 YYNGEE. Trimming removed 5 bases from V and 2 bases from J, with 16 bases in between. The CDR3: CASRGKVGGTNEKLFF. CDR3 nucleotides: TGTGCCAGCAGGGGGAAAGTGGGGGGGACTAATGAAAAACTGTTTTTT.

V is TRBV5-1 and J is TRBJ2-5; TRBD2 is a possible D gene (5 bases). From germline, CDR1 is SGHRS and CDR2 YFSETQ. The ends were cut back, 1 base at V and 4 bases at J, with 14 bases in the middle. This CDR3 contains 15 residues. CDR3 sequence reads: CASSLSFRESETQYF. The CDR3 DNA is TGCGCCAGCAGCTTGTCATTTCGGGAATCAGAGACCCAGTACTTC.

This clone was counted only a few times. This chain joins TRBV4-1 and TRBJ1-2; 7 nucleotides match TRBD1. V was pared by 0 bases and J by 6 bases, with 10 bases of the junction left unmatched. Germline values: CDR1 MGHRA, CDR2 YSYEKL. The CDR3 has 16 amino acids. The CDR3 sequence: CASSQEVARGYNGYTF. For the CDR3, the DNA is TGCGCCAGCAGCCAAGAGGTTGCCAGGGGGTATAATGGCTACACCTTC.

In nucleotides, the CDR3 is TGTGCCAGCAGCCAGAATTCTGGGGGGGAGACCCAGTACTTC. Translation gives CASSQNSGGETQYF. V and J are TRBV7-9 and TRBJ2-5, with a weak D call TRBD2 (6 bases). V dropped 5 bases and J dropped 5 bases, with 15 bases sitting between them. Per germline, CDR1 SEHNR and CDR2 FQNEAQ (reference sequence). CDR3 length: 14 residues.

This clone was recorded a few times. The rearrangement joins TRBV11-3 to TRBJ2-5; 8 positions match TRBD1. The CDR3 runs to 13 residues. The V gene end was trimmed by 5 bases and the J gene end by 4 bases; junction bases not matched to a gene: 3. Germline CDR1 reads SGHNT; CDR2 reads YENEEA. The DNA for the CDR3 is TGTGCCAGCAGCCGCAGGGGGCGAGAGACCCAGTACTTC. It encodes CASSRRGRETQYF.

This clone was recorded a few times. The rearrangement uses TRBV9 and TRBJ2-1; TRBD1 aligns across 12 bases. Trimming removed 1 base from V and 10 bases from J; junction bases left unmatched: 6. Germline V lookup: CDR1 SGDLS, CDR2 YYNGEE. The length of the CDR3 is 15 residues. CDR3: CASSVTGQGASEQFF. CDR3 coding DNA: TGTGCCAGCAGCGTAACGGGACAGGGGGCCTCCGAGCAGTTCTTC.

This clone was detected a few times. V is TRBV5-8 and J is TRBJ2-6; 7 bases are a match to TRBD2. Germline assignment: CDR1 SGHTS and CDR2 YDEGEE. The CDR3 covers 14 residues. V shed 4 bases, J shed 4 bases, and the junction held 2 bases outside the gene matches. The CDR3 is CASSRGDGANVLTF. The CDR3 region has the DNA TGTGCCAGCAGCCGGGGGGACGGGGCCAACGTCCTGACTTTC.

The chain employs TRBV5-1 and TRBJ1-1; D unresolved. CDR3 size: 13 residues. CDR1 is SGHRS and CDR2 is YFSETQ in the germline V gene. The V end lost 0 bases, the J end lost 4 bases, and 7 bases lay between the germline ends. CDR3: CASSLDRITEAFF. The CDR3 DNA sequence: TGCGCCAGCAGCTTGGATAGAATCACTGAAGCTTTCTTT.